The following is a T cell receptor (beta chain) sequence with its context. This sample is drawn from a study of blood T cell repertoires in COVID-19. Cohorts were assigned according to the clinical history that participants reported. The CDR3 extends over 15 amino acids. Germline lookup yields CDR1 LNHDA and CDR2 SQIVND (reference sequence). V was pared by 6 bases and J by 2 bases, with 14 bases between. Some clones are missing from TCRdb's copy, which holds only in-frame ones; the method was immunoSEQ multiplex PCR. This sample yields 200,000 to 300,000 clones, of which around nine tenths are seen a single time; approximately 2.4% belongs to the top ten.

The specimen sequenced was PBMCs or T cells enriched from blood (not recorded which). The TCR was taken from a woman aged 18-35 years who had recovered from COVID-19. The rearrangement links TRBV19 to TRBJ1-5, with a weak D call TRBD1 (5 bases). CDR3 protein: CASRRTHWGNQPQHF. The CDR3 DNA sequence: TGTGCCAGTAGAAGGACACACTGGGGCAATCAGCCCCAGCATTTT.